This TCR beta chain was profiled in a study of blood T cell repertoires in COVID-19. The wider study: PBMCs, B-cell-depleted T cells, or T cells provided the cDNA or gDNA that made up the material.

Everyone who took part was 18 to 89 years old, and they came from about two dozen US areas. Before being deemed recovered, Cohort 3 donors had two negative PCRs, clearance, or symptom resolution. The germline gives CDR1 LGHDT, CDR2 YNNKEL (reference sequence). The V gene lost 2 bases and the J gene lost 3 bases, with 10 bases spanning the gap. The CDR3 totals 14 residues. In the authors' workflow: Estimates of nucleated cell counts were drawn from the amplification of reference gene primers. The method was immunoSEQ multiplex PCR; TCRdb's version includes in-frame clones alone and lacks a portion of them. The V and J calls and clone size come from that table; D and trimming were worked out from the DNA. The data show approximately 360,000 clones, roughly four fifths seen once.

This chain joins TRBV3-1 (or the pseudogene TRBV3-2) and TRBJ1-2; unclear D gene. This clonotype was obtained from a woman aged 50 to 65 who had recovered from COVID-19. Input material: PBMCs or T cells enriched from blood (not recorded which). The CDR3 is CASSQRGLDYGYTF. CDR3 DNA: TGTGCCAGCAGCCAACGAGGGTTAGACTATGGCTACACCTTC.